This T cell receptor beta chain is drawn from a study of T cell changes during pregnancy in multiple sclerosis. The CDR3 has 15 amino acids. Germline V lookup: CDR1 SNHLY, CDR2 FYNNEI. J gave up 2 bases and V 10 bases, and 8 bases lay outside the gene matches. This clone was detected a few times. TCRdb keeps only in-frame clones here, not all; method: immunoSEQ multiplex PCR. Of roughly 100,000 clones listed, about 90% were seen once; the top ten hold 1.5% to 2%. The sample in question was peripheral blood, obtained before pregnancy. The clonotype comes from a female donor with multiple sclerosis, enrolled in a pregnancy study. This chain joins TRBV2 and TRBJ2-2; 9 bases match TRBD1. Here the CDR3 DNA reads TGTGCCACCAAGAAACAGGGGGCTAACACCGGGGAGCTGTTTTTT. Translating gives CATKKQGANTGELFF.